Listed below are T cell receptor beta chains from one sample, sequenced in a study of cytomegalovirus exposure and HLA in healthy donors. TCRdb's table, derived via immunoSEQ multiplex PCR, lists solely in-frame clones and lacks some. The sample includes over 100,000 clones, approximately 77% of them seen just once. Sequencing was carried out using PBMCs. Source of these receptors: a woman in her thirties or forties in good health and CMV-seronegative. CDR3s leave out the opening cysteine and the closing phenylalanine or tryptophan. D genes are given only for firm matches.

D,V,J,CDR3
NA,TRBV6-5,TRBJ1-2,ASSSPLRGLGGYT
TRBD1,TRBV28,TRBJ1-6,ASSLGQGITYNSPLH
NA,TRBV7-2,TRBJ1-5,ASSPRVGNQPQH
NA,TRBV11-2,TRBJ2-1,ASSFGPSYEQF
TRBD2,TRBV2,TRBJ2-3,ASSRQGLAGGSTDTQY
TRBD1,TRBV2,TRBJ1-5,ASSGTGGSNQPQH
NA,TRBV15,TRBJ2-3,ATSHPVVDTDTQY
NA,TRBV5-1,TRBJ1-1,ASSLPAGNTEAF
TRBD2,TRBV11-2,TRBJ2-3,ASSHSPGLAEDTQY
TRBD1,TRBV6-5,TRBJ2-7,ASTERQGSSYEQY
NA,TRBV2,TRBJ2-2,ASRPPAGGLADRKNTGELF
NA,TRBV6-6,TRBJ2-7,ARTVYEQY
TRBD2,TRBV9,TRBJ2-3,ASSVGSSGEIGDTQY
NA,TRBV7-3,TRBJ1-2,ASSFSGREDGYT
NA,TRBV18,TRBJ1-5,ASSPGGNQPQH
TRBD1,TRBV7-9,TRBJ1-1,ASSRSTGAEAF
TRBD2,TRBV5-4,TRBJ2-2,AHRTSGAGTGELF
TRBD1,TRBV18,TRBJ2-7,ASSPRTGPGYEQY
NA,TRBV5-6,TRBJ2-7,ASSLRSAGYPYEQY
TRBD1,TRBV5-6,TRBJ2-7,ASSWDRSAYEQY
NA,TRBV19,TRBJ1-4,ASNGPIEKLF
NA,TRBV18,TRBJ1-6,ASSPPSRNGHSPLH
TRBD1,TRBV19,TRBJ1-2,ASSPGQTSYGYT
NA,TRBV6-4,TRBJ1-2,ASRSGTTDGYT
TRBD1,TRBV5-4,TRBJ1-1,ASKEQGMNTEAF
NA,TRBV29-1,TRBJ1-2,SVEGGRARGYT
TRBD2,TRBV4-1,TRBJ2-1,ASSNGGVNYNEQF
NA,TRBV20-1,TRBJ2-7,SAPVTYEQY
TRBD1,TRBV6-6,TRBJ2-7,ASSSGQGIRYEQY
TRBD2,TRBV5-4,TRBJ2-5,ASSLMGRGGGETQY
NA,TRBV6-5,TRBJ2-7,ASSLKTGEQY
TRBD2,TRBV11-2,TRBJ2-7,ASSSGLAGGSYEQY
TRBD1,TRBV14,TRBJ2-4,ASSPTGVKNIQY
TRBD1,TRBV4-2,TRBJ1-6,ASSQGDSSSPLH
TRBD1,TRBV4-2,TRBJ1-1,ASSQDRRGRILAF
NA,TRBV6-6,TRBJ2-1,ASSYSGTEQF
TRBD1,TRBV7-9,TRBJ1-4,ASSLTGQGEKLF
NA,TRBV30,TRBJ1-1,AWSVARAEAF
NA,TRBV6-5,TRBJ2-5,ASSYSGLETQY
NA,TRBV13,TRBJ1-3,ASSFTTMISGNTIY